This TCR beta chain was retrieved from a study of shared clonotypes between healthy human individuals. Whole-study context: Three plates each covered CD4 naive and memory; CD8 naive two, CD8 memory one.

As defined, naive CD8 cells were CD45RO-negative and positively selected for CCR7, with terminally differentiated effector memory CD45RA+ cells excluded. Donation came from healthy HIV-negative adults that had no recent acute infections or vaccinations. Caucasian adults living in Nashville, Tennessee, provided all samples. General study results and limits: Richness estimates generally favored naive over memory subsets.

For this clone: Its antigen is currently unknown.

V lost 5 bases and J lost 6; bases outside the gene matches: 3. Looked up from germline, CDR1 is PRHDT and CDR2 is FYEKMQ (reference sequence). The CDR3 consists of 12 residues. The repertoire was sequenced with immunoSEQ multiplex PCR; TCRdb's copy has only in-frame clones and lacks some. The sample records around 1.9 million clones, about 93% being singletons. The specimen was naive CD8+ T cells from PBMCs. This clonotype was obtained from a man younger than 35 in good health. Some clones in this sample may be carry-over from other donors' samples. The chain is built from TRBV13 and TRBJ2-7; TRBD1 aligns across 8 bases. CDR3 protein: CASSHQGAEQYF. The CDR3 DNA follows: TGTGCCAGCAGCCACCAGGGGGCCGAGCAGTACTTC.